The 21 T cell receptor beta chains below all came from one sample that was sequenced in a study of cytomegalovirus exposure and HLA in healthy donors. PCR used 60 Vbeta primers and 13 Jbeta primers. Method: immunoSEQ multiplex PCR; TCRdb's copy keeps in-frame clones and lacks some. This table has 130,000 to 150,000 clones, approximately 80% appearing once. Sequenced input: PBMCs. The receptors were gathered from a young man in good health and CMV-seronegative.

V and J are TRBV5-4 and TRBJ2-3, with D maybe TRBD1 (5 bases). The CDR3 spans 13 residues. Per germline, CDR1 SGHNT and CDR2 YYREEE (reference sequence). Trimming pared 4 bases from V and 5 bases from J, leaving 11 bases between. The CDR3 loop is CASSPAREDTQYF. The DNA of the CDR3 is TGTGCCAGCAGCCCAGCCAGGGAAGATACGCAGTATTTT. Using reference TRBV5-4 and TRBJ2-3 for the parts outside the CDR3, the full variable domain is ETGVTQSPTHLIKTRGQQVTLRCSSQSGHNTVSWYQQALGQGPQFIFQYYREEENGRGNFPPRFSGLQFPNYSSELNVNALELDDSALYLCASSPAREDTQYFGPGTRLTVL.

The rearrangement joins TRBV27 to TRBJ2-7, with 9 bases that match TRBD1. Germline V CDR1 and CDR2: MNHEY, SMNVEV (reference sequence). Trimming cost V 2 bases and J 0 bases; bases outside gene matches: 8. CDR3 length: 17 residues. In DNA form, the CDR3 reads TGTGCCAGCAGTTTAGTCGGGGGACAGGGCCTCTCCTACGAGCAGTACTTC. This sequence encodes CASSLVGGQGLSYEQYF.

The CDR3 nucleotides are TGCGCCAGCAACTTACAGGGGAACAATGAGCAGTTCTTC. This gives the protein CASNLQGNNEQFF. V is TRBV5-1 and J is TRBJ2-1; 7 nucleotides align to TRBD1. The CDR3 is 13 residues long. Germline trimming cut 6 bases from V and 5 bases from J; bases unmatched to any gene: 5. Germline V lookup: CDR1 SGHRS, CDR2 YFSETQ. The entire variable domain, with the rest obtained from reference TRBV5-1 and TRBJ2-1, is as follows: KAGVTQTPRYLIKTRGQQVTLSCSPISGHRSVSWYQQTPGQGLQFLFEYFSETQRNKGNFPGRFSGRQFSNSRSEMNVSTLELGDSALYLCASNLQGNNEQFFGPGTRLTVL.

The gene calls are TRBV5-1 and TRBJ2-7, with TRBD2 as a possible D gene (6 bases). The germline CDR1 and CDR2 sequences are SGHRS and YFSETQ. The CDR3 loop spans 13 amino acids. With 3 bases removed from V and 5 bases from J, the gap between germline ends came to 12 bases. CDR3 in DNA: TGCGCCAGCAGCTACCTAGCGACGCACGAGCAGTACTTC. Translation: CASSYLATHEQYF.

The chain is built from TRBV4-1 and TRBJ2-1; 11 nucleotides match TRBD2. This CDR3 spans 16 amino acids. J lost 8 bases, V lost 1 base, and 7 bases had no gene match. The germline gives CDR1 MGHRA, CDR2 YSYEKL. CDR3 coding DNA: TGCGCCAGCAGCCAAGTGGCTAGCGGGGGGCAAGATGAGCAGTTCTTC. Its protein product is CASSQVASGGQDEQFF.

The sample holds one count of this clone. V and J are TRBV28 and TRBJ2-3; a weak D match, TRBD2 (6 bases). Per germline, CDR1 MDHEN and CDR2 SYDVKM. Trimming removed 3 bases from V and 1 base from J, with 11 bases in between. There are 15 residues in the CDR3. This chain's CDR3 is CASSFLAYRTDTQYF. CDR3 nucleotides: TGTGCCAGCAGTTTCCTAGCGTATCGCACAGATACGCAGTATTTT.

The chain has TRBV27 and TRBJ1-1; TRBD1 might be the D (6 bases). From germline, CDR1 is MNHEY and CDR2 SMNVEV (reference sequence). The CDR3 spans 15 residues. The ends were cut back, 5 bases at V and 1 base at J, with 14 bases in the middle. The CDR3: CASSPIGGGNTEAFF. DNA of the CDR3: TGTGCCAGCAGTCCTATAGGGGGGGGGAACACTGAAGCTTTCTTT.

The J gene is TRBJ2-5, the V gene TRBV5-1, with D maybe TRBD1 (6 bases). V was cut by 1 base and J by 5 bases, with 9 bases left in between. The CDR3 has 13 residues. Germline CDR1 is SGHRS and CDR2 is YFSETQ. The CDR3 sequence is CASSLPGVETQYF. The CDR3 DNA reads TGCGCCAGCAGCTTGCCAGGGGTGGAGACCCAGTACTTC.

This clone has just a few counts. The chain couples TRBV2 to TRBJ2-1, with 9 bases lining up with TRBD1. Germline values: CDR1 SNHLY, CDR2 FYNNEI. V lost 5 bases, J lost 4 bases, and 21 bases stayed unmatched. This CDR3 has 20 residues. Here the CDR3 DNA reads TGTGCCAGCAGTACGAACCGGGACAGGGTTTTTATAGGGGTTTACAATGAGCAGTTCTTC. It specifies CASSTNRDRVFIGVYNEQFF.

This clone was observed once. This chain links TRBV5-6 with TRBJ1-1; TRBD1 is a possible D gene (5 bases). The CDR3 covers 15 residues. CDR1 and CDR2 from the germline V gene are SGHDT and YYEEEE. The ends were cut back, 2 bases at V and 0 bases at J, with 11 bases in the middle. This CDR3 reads CASSLSGTVNTEAFF. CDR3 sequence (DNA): TGTGCCAGCAGCTTAAGCGGGACGGTGAACACTGAAGCTTTCTTT.

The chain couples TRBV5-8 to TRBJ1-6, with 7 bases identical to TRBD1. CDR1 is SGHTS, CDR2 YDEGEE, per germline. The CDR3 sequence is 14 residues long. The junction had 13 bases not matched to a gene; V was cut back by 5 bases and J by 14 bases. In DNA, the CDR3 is TGTGCCAGCAGTCGAGGACAGGTCCCCGGCACCCTCCACTTT. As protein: CASSRGQVPGTLHF.

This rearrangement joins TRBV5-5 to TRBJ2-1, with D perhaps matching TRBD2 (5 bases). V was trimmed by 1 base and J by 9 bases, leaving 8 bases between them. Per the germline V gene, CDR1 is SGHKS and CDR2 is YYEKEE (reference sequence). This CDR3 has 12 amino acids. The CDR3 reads CASSLPSFEQFF. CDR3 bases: TGTGCCAGCAGCTTGCCTAGCTTTGAGCAGTTCTTC.

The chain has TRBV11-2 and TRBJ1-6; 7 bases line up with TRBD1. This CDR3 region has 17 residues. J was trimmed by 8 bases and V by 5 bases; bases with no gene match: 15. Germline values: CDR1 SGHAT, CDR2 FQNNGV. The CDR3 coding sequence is TGTGCCAGCAGCGACCCCAGACTGAAAGGACAGGATTCACCCCTCCACTTT. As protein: CASSDPRLKGQDSPLHF.

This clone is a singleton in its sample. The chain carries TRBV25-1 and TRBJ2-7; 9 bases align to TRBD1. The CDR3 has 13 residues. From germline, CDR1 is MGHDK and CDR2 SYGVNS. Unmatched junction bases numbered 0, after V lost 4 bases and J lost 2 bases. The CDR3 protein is CASSGDRAYEQYF. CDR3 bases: TGTGCCAGCAGTGGGGACAGGGCCTACGAGCAGTACTTC.

The CDR3 loop is CAWKRGNSYEQYF. CDR3 sequence (DNA): TGTGCCTGGAAAAGGGGGAACTCCTACGAGCAGTACTTC. This chain joins TRBV30 and TRBJ2-7; maybe TRBD1 (6 bases). This CDR3 has 13 residues. Germline loops: CDR1 GTSNPN, CDR2 SVGIG (reference sequence). V lost 4 bases and J lost 0, with 10 bases in between. Variable domain in full (rest from reference TRBV30 and TRBJ2-7): SQTIHQWPATLVQPVGSPLSLECTVEGTSNPNLYWYRQAAGRGLQLLFYSVGIGQISSEVPQNLSASRPQDRQFILSSKKLLLSDSGFYLCAWKRGNSYEQYFGPGTRLTVT.

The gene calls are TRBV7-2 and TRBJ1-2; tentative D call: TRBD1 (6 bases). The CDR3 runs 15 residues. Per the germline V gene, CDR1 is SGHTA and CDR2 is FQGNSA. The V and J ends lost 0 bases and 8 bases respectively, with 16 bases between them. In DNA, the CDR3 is TGTGCCAGCAGCTTAGCAGGGATTGTCACAGGGGGCTACACCTTC. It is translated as CASSLAGIVTGGYTF. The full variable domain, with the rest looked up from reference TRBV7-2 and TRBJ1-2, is GAGVSQSPSNKVTEKGKDVELRCDPISGHTALYWYRQSLGQGLEFLIYFQGNSAPDKSGLPSDRFSAERTGGSVSTLTIQRTQQEDSAVYLCASSLAGIVTGGYTFGSGTRLTVV.

The CDR3 here is CASSLTGGLETQYF. The DNA of the CDR3 is TGTGCCAGCAGCTTGACAGGGGGCCTAGAGACCCAGTACTTC. The J gene is TRBJ2-5, the V gene TRBV7-3; TRBD1 agrees at 10 bases. Germline CDR1 and CDR2: SGHTA and FQGTGA. V dropped 3 bases and J dropped 4; count of bases not matched to a gene: 2. The CDR3 sequence is 14 residues long.

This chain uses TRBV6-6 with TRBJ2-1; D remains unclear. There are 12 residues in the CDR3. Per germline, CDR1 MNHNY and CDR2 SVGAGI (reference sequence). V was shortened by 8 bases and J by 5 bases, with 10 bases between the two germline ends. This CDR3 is CASAQRDNEQFF. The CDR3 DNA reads TGTGCCAGCGCACAACGGGACAATGAGCAGTTCTTC.

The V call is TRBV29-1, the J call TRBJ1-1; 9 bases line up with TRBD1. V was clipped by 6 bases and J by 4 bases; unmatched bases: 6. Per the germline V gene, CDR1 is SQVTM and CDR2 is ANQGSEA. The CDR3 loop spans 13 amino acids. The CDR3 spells CSVRGQGATEAFF. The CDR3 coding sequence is TGCAGCGTGAGGGGACAGGGAGCCACTGAAGCTTTCTTT.

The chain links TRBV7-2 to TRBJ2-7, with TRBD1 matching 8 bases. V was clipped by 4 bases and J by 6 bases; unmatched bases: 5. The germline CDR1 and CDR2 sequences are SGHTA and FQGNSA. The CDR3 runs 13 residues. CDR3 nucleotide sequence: TGTGCCAGCAGCTCGACAACAGGGGGCGAGCAGTACTTC. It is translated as CASSSTTGGEQYF.

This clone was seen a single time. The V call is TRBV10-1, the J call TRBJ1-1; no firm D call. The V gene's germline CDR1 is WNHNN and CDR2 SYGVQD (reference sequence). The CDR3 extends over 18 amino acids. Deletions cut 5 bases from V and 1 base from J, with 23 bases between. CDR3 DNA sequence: TGCGCCAGCAGTCTCCCCACTTCGGGGTCTGGGGAGAACACTGAAGCTTTCTTT. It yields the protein CASSLPTSGSGENTEAFF.